Below are 7 T cell receptor beta chains sequenced from a single sample in a study of shared clonotypes between healthy human individuals. The repertoire was sequenced with immunoSEQ multiplex PCR; TCRdb's copy has only in-frame clones and lacks some. This table has about 2 million clones, roughly 94% appearing once. The sequencing sample was made of naive CD4+ T cells sorted from blood. Subset noted: CD45RA+ positively selected. Every receptor here comes from a man between 18 and 35 years old in good health.

The genes are TRBV7-9 and TRBJ1-2; tentatively, D is TRBD1 (6 bases). This CDR3 region has 14 residues. CDR1 and CDR2 (germline): SEHNR, FQNEAQ (reference sequence). The V end was cut by 5 bases, the J end by 8 bases, with 18 bases between. CDR3 sequence reads: CASSLRNRELGYTF. The DNA of the CDR3 is TGTGCCAGCAGCCTAAGAAACAGGGAGTTAGGCTACACCTTC. Based on the CDR3 plus reference TRBV7-9 and TRBJ1-2, the full variable domain is DTGVSQNPRHKITKRGQNVTFRCDPISEHNRLYWYRQTLGQGPEFLTYFQNEAQLEKSRLLSDRFSAERPKGSFSTLEIQRTEQGDSAMYLCASSLRNRELGYTFGSGTRLTVV.

This chain joins TRBV5-1 and TRBJ1-1, with TRBD1 as a possible D gene (6 bases). The V and J ends lost 6 bases and 1 base respectively, with 13 bases between them. This CDR3 is 14 amino acids long. Germline V CDR1 and CDR2: SGHRS, YFSETQ. DNA of the CDR3: TGCGCCAGCACCCGGGACAACACGAACACTGAAGCTTTCTTT. As protein: CASTRDNTNTEAFF.

This chain uses TRBV11-2 with TRBJ1-2; 10 nucleotides line up with TRBD1. J lost 4 bases, V lost 4 bases, and 6 bases had no gene match. The germline CDR1 and CDR2 sequences are SGHAT and FQNNGV. The CDR3 has 15 residues. CDR3 DNA sequence: TGTGCCAGCAGCTGGCCCGGGACAGGGGTCTATGGCTACACCTTC. Translated, it gives CASSWPGTGVYGYTF. Complete variable domain (other parts from reference TRBV11-2 and TRBJ1-2): EAGVAQSPRYKIIEKRQSVAFWCNPISGHATLYWYQQILGQGPKLLIQFQNNGVVDDSQLPKDRFSAERLKGVDSTLKIQPAKLEDSAVYLCASSWPGTGVYGYTFGSGTRLTVV.

The chain is built from TRBV6-1 and TRBJ2-1, with D possibly TRBD2 on 5 matching bases. The V end was cut by 8 bases, the J end by 4 bases, with 12 bases between. The CDR3 is 13 amino acids. Germline V CDR1 and CDR2: MNHNS, SASEGT. CDR3 sequence: CASRKSGYNEQFF. The CDR3 bases are TGTGCCAGCCGTAAGAGCGGATACAATGAGCAGTTCTTC.

With respect to this clone: Sequence at one end of the junction differs from germline and may be a read error. The chain has TRBV7-7 and TRBJ2-6, with unresolved D. Germline V CDR1 and CDR2: SSHAT, FNYEAQ (reference sequence). The CDR3 spans 15 residues. In nucleotides, the CDR3 is TGTGCTAGCAGTCGCTCTCTTTCAGGGGCCAACGTCCTGACTTTC. Encoded protein: CASSRSLSGANVLTF.

The chain joins TRBV6-6 to TRBJ2-7; maybe TRBD1 (6 bases). Per the germline V gene, CDR1 is MNHNY and CDR2 is SVGAGI (reference sequence). This CDR3 region has 13 residues. The V end lost 3 bases, the J end lost 4 bases, and 10 bases lay between the germline ends. The CDR3 sequence: CASSYADRYEQYF. In DNA form, the CDR3 reads TGTGCCAGCAGTTATGCGGACAGATACGAGCAGTACTTC.

The rearrangement joins TRBV2 to TRBJ1-4; TRBD1 is a possible D gene (5 bases). This CDR3 spans 17 amino acids. Trimming removed 7 bases from V and 10 bases from J, with 28 bases in between. CDR1 is SNHLY, CDR2 FYNNEI, per germline. CDR3 residues: CASISEAVAGSRGKLFF. CDR3 bases: TGTGCCAGCATCTCGGAAGCCGTGGCAGGGAGTAGGGGAAAACTGTTTTTT.